These 2 T cell receptor beta chains came from one sample sequenced in a study of cytomegalovirus exposure and HLA in healthy donors. Primers: 60 Vbeta forward and 13 Jbeta reverse. The repertoire was sequenced with immunoSEQ multiplex PCR; TCRdb's copy has only in-frame clones and lacks some. This sample's table reports approximately 110,000 clones. Sequenced sample: PBMCs. The receptor set was obtained from a man between 18 and 35 years old in good health and CMV-seronegative.

The gene calls are TRBV4-1 and TRBJ2-7, with TRBD1 identical over 7 bases. With 3 bases clipped from V and 7 bases from J, the junction kept 12 bases outside the gene matches. This CDR3 has 15 residues. Germline CDR1 is MGHRA and CDR2 is YSYEKL. CDR3 residues: CASSQDRDSRREQYF. The CDR3 DNA is TGCGCCAGCAGCCAGGACCGGGACAGCCGGCGGGAGCAGTACTTC.

The gene calls are TRBV10-1 and TRBJ2-3; TRBD2 aligns across 11 bases. CDR1 WNHNN and CDR2 SYGVQD come from the germline V gene (reference sequence). V dropped 2 bases and J dropped 0; count of bases not matched to a gene: 1. This CDR3 contains 16 residues. CDR3 loop: CASSETSGGSTDTQYF. Written as DNA, the CDR3 is TGCGCCAGCAGTGAGACTAGCGGGGGAAGCACAGATACGCAGTATTTT.